This T cell receptor (beta chain) was profiled in a study of sequential checkpoint blockade in melanoma. Treatment: randomized to nivolumab then ipilimumab (arm A) or the reverse (arm B). Some clones are missing from TCRdb's copy, which holds only in-frame ones; the method was immunoSEQ multiplex PCR. The table lists more than 15,000 clones, around 70% of them singletons. In germline, CDR1 is MGHRA, CDR2 YSYEKL. V lost 0 bases, J lost 4 bases, and 12 bases lay in between. This CDR3 contains 15 residues. Sample: CD8+ T cells sorted from blood (inferred from file names), taken from a patient given nivolumab and ipilimumab in sequence. V is TRBV4-1 and J is TRBJ1-2, with a tentative D call TRBD1 (6 bases). The sequence was obtained from a human donor with melanoma. This CDR3 reads CASSQDLGAGYGYTF. The CDR3, as DNA: TGCGCCAGCAGCCAAGATTTGGGGGCGGGCTATGGCTACACCTTC.